The sequence of this TCR beta chain was determined in a study of shared clonotypes between healthy human individuals. Trimming cost V 5 bases and J 10 bases, with 15 bases left between them. This CDR3 is built from 14 residues. Per germline, CDR1 SGHVS and CDR2 FQNEAQ. Sorted-subset replicate PCRs used around 220 ng DNA, some 30,000 T cell genomes. The repertoire was sequenced with immunoSEQ multiplex PCR; TCRdb's copy has only in-frame clones and lacks some. The sample records 550,000 to 800,000 clones, about 90% being singletons. The sample comprised memory CD8+ T cells from PBMCs. Subset of the sample: CD45RO+ cells pooled with CCR7-negative TemRA cells. The rearrangement joins TRBV7-8 to TRBJ1-6; unclear D gene. The source is a man aged 18-30 years in good health. Some clones in this sample may be carry-over from other donors' samples. The CDR3 coding sequence is TGTGCCAGCAGCCACCGGCAGGCACCCTCACCCCTCCACTTT. This sequence encodes CASSHRQAPSPLHF. Variable domain in full (rest from reference TRBV7-8 and TRBJ1-6): GAGVSQSPRYKVAKRGQDVALRCDPISGHVSLFWYQQALGQGPEFLTYFQNEAQLDKSGLPSDRFFAERPEGSVSTLKIQRTQQEDSAVYLCASSHRQAPSPLHFGNGTRLTVT.